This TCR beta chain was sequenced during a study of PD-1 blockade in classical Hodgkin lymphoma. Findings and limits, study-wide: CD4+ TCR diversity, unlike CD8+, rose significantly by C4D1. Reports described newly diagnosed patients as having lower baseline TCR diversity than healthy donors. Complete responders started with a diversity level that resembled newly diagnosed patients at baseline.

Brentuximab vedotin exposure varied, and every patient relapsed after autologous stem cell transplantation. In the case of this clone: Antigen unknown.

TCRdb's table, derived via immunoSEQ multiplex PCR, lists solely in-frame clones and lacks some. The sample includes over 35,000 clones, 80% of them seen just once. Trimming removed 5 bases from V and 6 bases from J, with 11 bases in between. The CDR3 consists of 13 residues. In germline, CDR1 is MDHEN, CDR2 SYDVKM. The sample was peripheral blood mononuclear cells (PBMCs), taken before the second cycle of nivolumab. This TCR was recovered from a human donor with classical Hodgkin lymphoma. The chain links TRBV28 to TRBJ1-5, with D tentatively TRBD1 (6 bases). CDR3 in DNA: TGTGCCAGCAGTACAGGGATGGGTCAGCCCCAGCATTTT. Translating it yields CASSTGMGQPQHF.